This T cell receptor (beta chain) appears in the sequencing data of a study of blood T cell dynamics during melanoma immunotherapy. The study's findings and limits: Whether repertoire-driving clones were melanoma-specific could not be determined.

Notes on this clone: What it binds is unknown.

Sequencing was performed with immunoSEQ multiplex PCR; in TCRdb, only in-frame clones are kept and a portion is missing. The table records roughly 15,000 clones, around 88% of them present only once. Documented time point: week 3, after first cycle of checkpoint inhibitor. Trimming took 3 bases from V and 1 from J; bases not matched to a gene: 2. CDR3 length: 14 residues. CDR1 and CDR2 (germline): MDHEN, SYDVKM. This specimen was blood, taken from a patient treated with checkpoint blockade. The source is a human donor with melanoma. The chain couples TRBV28 to TRBJ1-1, with TRBD1 matching 7 bases. The CDR3 protein is CASSLAGGNTEAFF. The CDR3 coding sequence is TGTGCCAGCAGTTTGGCAGGGGGGAACACTGAAGCTTTCTTT.